The table lists the clone carrying this TCR beta chain with many counts. Its antigen is still unknown. The CDR3 extends over 15 amino acids. Trimming cost V 1 base and J 3 bases, with 11 bases left between them. Germline CDR1 is SGHAT and CDR2 is FQNNGV. Bulk tumor genomic DNA, 450 to 750 ng per sample, was the template. Several widely spaced biopsies per primary tumor were taken during surgery. Curative surgical treatment was performed in patients who had newly diagnosed, untreated non-small cell lung cancer. The entry originates in a study of immune heterogeneity within non-small cell lung tumors. Study-wide results and limits: Each patient largely had their own distinct set of high-frequency T-cell receptor beta clonotypes. The correlation between local T-cell clonality and local tumor mutational burden was positive, moderate in strength and statistically significant, with R approximately 0.35. Each patient's tumor sites shared recurring identical dominant CDR3 beta clonotypes, and individual sites also carried their own high-frequency clones.

TCR beta CDR3 was amplified by multiplex PCR, first round 10 to 11 cycles, 32 V and 13 J primers. Using its own MiXCR run on the multiplex PCR reads, TCRdb lists one record per CDR3 protein. The sample holds around 9,200 distinct CDR3 sequences, roughly 30% seen once. The TCR sequence derives from a man aged 60-69 years with non-small cell lung cancer. The chain joins TRBV11-2 to TRBJ2-3; no reliable D call. Sequencing was performed on lung tumor tissue. The CDR3 region has the DNA TGTGCCAGCAGCTTAGTCGGCCCGATGACAGATACGCAGTATTTT. Protein product: CASSLVGPMTDTQYF.